The next 23 T cell receptor beta chains were all read from a single sample in a study of T cells in Graves' hyperthyroidism and ophthalmopathy. It was RNA transcripts that yielded the amplified TCR beta CDR3 regions. The primer set for the first-round RT-PCR of the TCR CDR3 was HTBI. TCRdb re-called the multiplex PCR reads through MiXCR, storing one row per CDR3 protein. The sample lists around 760,000 distinct CDR3 sequences; around a third were seen once. Sequencing used blood. The source is a woman aged 40 to 50 with Graves' hyperthyroidism.

This clonotype appeared a few times. This chain links TRBV5-8 with TRBJ1-5; tentative D call: TRBD1 (5 bases). The CDR3 is 17 amino acids. Deletions cut 2 bases from V and 6 bases from J, with 21 bases between. Looked up from germline, CDR1 is SGHTS and CDR2 is YDEGEE. The CDR3 sequence is CASSFPVQSRGGQPQHF. The CDR3 nucleotides are TGTGCCAGCAGCTTCCCCGTTCAGAGTAGGGGTGGTCAGCCCCAGCATTTT.

The chain carries TRBV12-5 and TRBJ2-5; D is uncertain. Trimming stripped 5 bases from V and 7 bases from J, with 11 bases between. From germline, CDR1 is LGHNT and CDR2 FRNRAP. The CDR3 covers 12 residues. The CDR3 DNA sequence: TGTGCTAGTGGTCCCAGTGTCGGGACCCAGTACTTC. The encoded protein is CASGPSVGTQYF.

On this clonotype itself: Relative to the germline gene, one junction end is altered; a read error may explain this. The chain links TRBV7-2 to TRBJ2-7; weak D call: TRBD1 (5 bases). The CDR3 has 15 amino acids. The germline V gene encodes CDR1 SGHTA and CDR2 FQGNSA. DNA of the CDR3: TGTGCCAGCAGCTTCCCAGGGTTTCCGGCCTACGGGCAGTACTTC. Translation gives CASSFPGFPAYGQYF.

Only a few counts were recorded for this clonotype. This chain uses TRBV6-5 with TRBJ1-3; possibly TRBD1 for D (5 bases). The V gene lost 2 bases and the J gene lost 8 bases, with 10 bases spanning the gap. Germline V lookup: CDR1 MNHEY, CDR2 SVGAGI. The CDR3 length is 13 residues. The CDR3: CASSYRGGDTIYF. The CDR3 DNA follows: TGTGCCAGCAGTTACAGGGGCGGAGACACCATATATTTT.

This clonotype came up many times. The chain couples TRBV5-8 to TRBJ1-6; 9 bases match TRBD1. J was trimmed by 9 bases and V by 3 bases; bases with no gene match: 4. This CDR3 has 14 residues. From germline, CDR1 is SGHTS and CDR2 YDEGEE. Written as DNA, the CDR3 is TGTGCCAGCAGCTGGACAGGGGTCGGTTCACCCCTCCACTTT. Amino acids: CASSWTGVGSPLHF.

There are many counts of this clonotype. The chain carries TRBV20-1 and TRBJ1-2; TRBD1 is a possible D gene (5 bases). The CDR3 has 12 residues. Germline assignment: CDR1 DFQATT and CDR2 SNEGSKA (reference sequence). V lost 5 bases to trimming and J lost 3 bases, with 10 bases between them. CDR3 sequence: CSAVTDDYGYTF. In DNA, the CDR3 is TGCAGTGCTGTGACAGATGACTATGGCTACACCTTC.

The table lists this clonotype with a few counts. An end of the junction does not agree with germline; a read error may underlie this. This chain uses TRBV10-1 with TRBJ1-1; D may be TRBD1 (5 bases). The CDR3 has 14 residues. Germline V gene lookup returns CDR1 WNHNN and CDR2 SYGVQD (reference sequence). CDR3 DNA: TGTGCCAGCACCCCTGGACCGGGACGGGCTGAAGCTTTCTTT. Encoded protein: CASTPGPGRAEAFF.

Only a few counts were recorded for this clonotype. This chain links TRBV20-1 with TRBJ1-4; D is unclear. Trimming took 6 bases from V and 0 from J, leaving 11 bases between them. The length of the CDR3 is 14 residues. Germline V gene lookup returns CDR1 DFQATT and CDR2 SNEGSKA (reference sequence). In nucleotides, the CDR3 is TGCAGTGCCAGAACCGGGACAACTAATGAAAAACTGTTTTTT. Its translation: CSARTGTTNEKLFF.

Many counts were recorded for this clonotype. V gene TRBV7-2 combines with J gene TRBJ1-1, with D perhaps TRBD1 (6 bases). Trimming took 3 bases from V and 3 from J, leaving 11 bases between them. There are 14 residues in the CDR3. Germline V lookup: CDR1 SGHTA, CDR2 FQGNSA. The CDR3 bases are TGTGCCAGCAGCTTCAAGTCAGGGGACACTGAAGCTTTCTTT. Residues: CASSFKSGDTEAFF.

The gene calls are TRBV7-8 and TRBJ1-3; 8 bases agree with TRBD1. V was pared by 5 bases and J by 2 bases, with 11 bases of the junction left unmatched. The CDR3 length is 17 residues. Germline CDR1 is SGHVS and CDR2 is FQNEAQ. CDR3 amino acids: CASSPTDRAYPGNTIYF. In nucleotides, the CDR3 is TGTGCCAGCAGCCCAACGGACAGGGCATATCCTGGAAACACCATATATTTT.

There are a few counts of this clonotype. V is TRBV30 and J is TRBJ1-2, with D maybe TRBD1 (6 bases). Germline CDR1 GTSNPN, CDR2 SVGIG (reference sequence). The CDR3 runs 12 residues. The germline V and J ends were trimmed by 8 bases and 7 bases, with 17 bases remaining between them. The CDR3 region has the DNA TGTGCCGGAGAACGTACAGGGCCTGGCTACACCTTC. This translates into CAGERTGPGYTF.

The table lists this clonotype with many counts. The J gene is TRBJ2-7, the V gene TRBV19; perhaps TRBD1 as D (6 bases). In germline, CDR1 is LNHDA, CDR2 SQIVND (reference sequence). There are 14 residues in the CDR3. The V and J ends lost 6 bases and 0 bases respectively, with 12 bases between them. The CDR3 here is CASSRQVSSYEQYF. As DNA, the CDR3 is TGTGCCAGTAGCCGACAGGTGAGCTCCTACGAGCAGTACTTC.

This clonotype was picked up many times. V and J are TRBV6-5 and TRBJ2-7; TRBD2 matches 13 bases. CDR3 length: 14 residues. After removal of 5 bases from V and 4 bases from J, the junction contained 2 bases not matched to a gene. CDR1 is MNHEY and CDR2 is SVGAGI in the germline V gene. The CDR3: CASSGTSGAYEQYF. CDR3 sequence (DNA): TGTGCCAGCAGTGGGACTAGCGGGGCTTACGAGCAGTACTTC.

The rearrangement links TRBV6-1 to TRBJ1-6; 8 positions agree with TRBD1. The CDR3 runs to 16 residues. The trim removed 5 bases at V and 6 bases at J, leaving 9 bases unmatched. CDR1 MNHNS and CDR2 SASEGT come from the germline V gene. As DNA, the CDR3 is TGTGCCAGCAGTTACTCAGCAGGGGGCTTTAATTCACCCCTCCACTTT. Translated, it gives CASSYSAGGFNSPLHF.

This clonotype has at least ten counts. The chain couples TRBV14 to TRBJ2-7; 9 bases are a match to TRBD1. CDR3 length equals 12 residues. After removal of 3 bases from V and 11 bases from J, the junction contained 5 bases not matched to a gene. The germline V gene encodes CDR1 SGHDN and CDR2 FVKESK. Here the CDR3 reads CASSHARDREYF. CDR3 coding DNA: TGTGCCAGCAGCCATGCTCGGGACAGGGAGTACTTC.

This clonotype was observed a few times. This rearrangement joins TRBV5-6 to TRBJ1-5; 8 positions agree with TRBD1. The CDR3 sequence is 15 residues long. The germline CDR1 and CDR2 sequences are SGHDT and YYEEEE. V lost 4 bases and J lost 4; bases outside the gene matches: 7. CDR3 protein: CASSPWDRRNQPQHF. The CDR3 coding sequence is TGTGCCAGCAGCCCATGGGACAGGCGAAATCAGCCCCAGCATTTT.

This chain connects TRBV6-5 to TRBJ2-7, with a tentative D call TRBD2 (5 bases). The CDR3 is 14 residues long. CDR1 and CDR2 (germline): MNHEY, SVGAGI. The ends were cut back, 5 bases at V and 5 bases at J, with 16 bases in the middle. Here the CDR3 reads CASSRHGGRNEQYF. Written as DNA, the CDR3 is TGTGCCAGCAGTCGTCATGGAGGAAGAAACGAGCAGTACTTC.

V usage is TRBV7-2 and J usage is TRBJ2-5; D is possibly TRBD1 (5 bases). Trimming pared 6 bases from V and 7 bases from J, leaving 15 bases between. Germline CDR1 reads SGHTA; CDR2 reads FQGNSA. This CDR3 region has 13 residues. This CDR3 reads CASSLYRTRTQYF. The CDR3 DNA follows: TGTGCCAGCAGTTTATACAGGACAAGGACCCAGTACTTC. Based on the CDR3 plus reference TRBV7-2 and TRBJ2-5, the full variable domain is GAGVSQSPSNKVTEKGKDVELRCDPISGHTALYWYRQSLGQGLEFLIYFQGNSAPDKSGLPSDRFSAERTGGSVSTLTIQRTQQEDSAVYLCASSLYRTRTQYFGPGTRLLVL.

To note about this clonotype: At one end, the junction sequence differs from germline, possibly due to a read error. In DNA form, the CDR3 reads TGTGCCAGCAGCTTCGGGACAGGGATTGGAGCTTTCTTT. Its protein is CASSFGTGIGAFF. This chain uses TRBV5-1 with TRBJ1-1; 9 nucleotides line up with TRBD1. This CDR3 has 13 amino acids. The germline CDR1 and CDR2 sequences are SGHRS and YFSETQ. The whole variable domain, remainder taken from reference TRBV5-1 and TRBJ1-1, is KAGVTQTPRYLIKTRGQQVTLSCSPISGHRSVSWYQQTPGQGLQFLFEYFSETQRNKGNFPGRFSGRQFSNSRSEMNVSTLELGDSALYLCASSFGTGIGAFFGQGTRLTVV.

The chain carries TRBV12-3 or TRBV12-4 and TRBJ2-5; 7 bases are shared with TRBD1. J gave up 2 bases and V 6 bases, and 6 bases lay outside the gene matches. There are 14 residues in the CDR3. The CDR3 DNA is TGTGCCAGCAGGGAGGACAGGTTTCAAGAGACCCAGTACTTC. Amino acids: CASREDRFQETQYF.

This clonotype was picked up a small number of times. This chain joins TRBV19 and TRBJ1-1, with D tentatively TRBD1 (5 bases). This CDR3 region has 14 residues. Trimming removed 6 bases at V and 1 base at J, with 12 bases between. Germline CDR1 and CDR2: LNHDA and SQIVND (reference sequence). The CDR3 here is CASSPGPWNTEAFF. The CDR3 DNA reads as TGTGCCAGTAGCCCGGGACCCTGGAACACTGAAGCTTTCTTT.

The rearrangement joins TRBV25-1 to TRBJ1-1; D is unresolved. The CDR3 has 15 amino acids. V gave up 6 bases and J gave up 2 bases, with 16 bases separating them. CDR1 MGHDK and CDR2 SYGVNS come from the germline V gene. This chain's CDR3 is CASRARPAANTEAFF. In DNA form, the CDR3 reads TGTGCCAGCAGGGCGCGGCCGGCAGCTAACACTGAAGCTTTCTTT.

The V and J genes are TRBV10-3 and TRBJ1-6; TRBD1 is a possible D gene (5 bases). Germline CDR1 reads ENHRY; CDR2 reads SYGVKD. V was pared by 10 bases and J by 10 bases, with 17 bases between. This CDR3 spans 13 amino acids. The CDR3 bases are TGTGCCACCAGGGAGTGGGACGAATCACCCCTCCACTTT. Its protein is CATREWDESPLHF.